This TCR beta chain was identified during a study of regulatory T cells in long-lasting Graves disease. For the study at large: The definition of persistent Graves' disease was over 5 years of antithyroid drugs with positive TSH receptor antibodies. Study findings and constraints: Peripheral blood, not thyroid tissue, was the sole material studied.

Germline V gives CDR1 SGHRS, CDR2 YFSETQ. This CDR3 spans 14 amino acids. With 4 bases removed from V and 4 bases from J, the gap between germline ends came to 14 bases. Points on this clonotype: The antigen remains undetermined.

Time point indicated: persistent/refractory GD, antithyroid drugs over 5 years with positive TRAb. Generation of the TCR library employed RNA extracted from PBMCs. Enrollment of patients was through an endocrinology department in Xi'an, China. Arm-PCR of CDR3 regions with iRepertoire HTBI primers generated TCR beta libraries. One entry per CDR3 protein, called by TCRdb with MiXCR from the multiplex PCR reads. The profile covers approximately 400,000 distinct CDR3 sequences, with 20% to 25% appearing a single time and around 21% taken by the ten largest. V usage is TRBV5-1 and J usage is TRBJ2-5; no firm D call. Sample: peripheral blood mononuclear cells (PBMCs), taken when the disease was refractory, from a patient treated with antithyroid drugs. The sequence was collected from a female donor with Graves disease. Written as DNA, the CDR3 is TGCGCCAGCAGCACTCAGAAACTGGGAGAGACCCAGTACTTC. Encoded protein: CASSTQKLGETQYF.